This T cell receptor (beta chain) was captured in a study of cytomegalovirus exposure and HLA in healthy donors. Overall study results and limits: As a later analysis revealed, the rate of TCR association differed by HLA locus, with DRB1 most and HLA-C fewest. The authors judged a highly shared variant cluster likely a sequencing artifact. The authors later linked a missense DCLRE1C variant to TCR beta V- and J-gene trimming.

Vbeta (60) and Jbeta (13) primers were used in the PCR. Original data processing: In a later analysis, around 10 million of approximately 81 million unique beta chains occurred in at least two donors. TCRdb's copy holds only in-frame clones and misses some; the assay was immunoSEQ multiplex PCR. That table is the source of V, J and clone size, and D and trimming were worked out from the DNA. Among roughly 100,000 clones, approximately 83% were seen once, and the ten largest hold more than 3%. Concerning this clone: The antigen is not known.

This receptor was obtained from a female donor in good health and CMV-seropositive. The sample was PBMCs.

The CDR3 loop is CAISRGVTGELFF. CDR3 DNA: TGTGCCATCAGCCGAGGTGTCACCGGGGAGCTGTTTTTT. The V and J genes are TRBV10-3 and TRBJ2-2, with D unclear. This CDR3 contains 13 residues. CDR1 and CDR2 (germline): ENHRY, SYGVKD. V lost 6 bases to trimming and J lost 4 bases, with 9 bases between them.